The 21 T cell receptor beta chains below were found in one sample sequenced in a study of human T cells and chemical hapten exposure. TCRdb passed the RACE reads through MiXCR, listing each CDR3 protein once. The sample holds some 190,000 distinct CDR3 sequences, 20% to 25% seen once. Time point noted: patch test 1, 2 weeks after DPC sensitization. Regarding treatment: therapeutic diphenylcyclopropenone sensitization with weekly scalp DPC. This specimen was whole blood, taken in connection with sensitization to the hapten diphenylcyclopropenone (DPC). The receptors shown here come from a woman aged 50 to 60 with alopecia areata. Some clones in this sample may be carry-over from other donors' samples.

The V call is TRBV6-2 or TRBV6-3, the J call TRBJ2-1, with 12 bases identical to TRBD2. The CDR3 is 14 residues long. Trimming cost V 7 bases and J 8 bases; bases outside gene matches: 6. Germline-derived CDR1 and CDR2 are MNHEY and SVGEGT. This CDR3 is CASNPRLAGDEQFF. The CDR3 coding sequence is TGTGCCAGCAACCCTCGACTAGCGGGAGATGAGCAGTTCTTC.

The CDR3 DNA reads TGTGCCAGCAGCGCAACAGGGTTTAGCACTGAAGCTTTCTTT. Translating gives CASSATGFSTEAFF. The chain employs TRBV7-9 and TRBJ1-1; D perhaps matches TRBD1 (6 bases). Looked up from germline, CDR1 is SEHNR and CDR2 is FQNEAQ (reference sequence). The CDR3 extends over 14 amino acids. V was shortened by 5 bases and J by 4 bases, with 14 bases between the two germline ends.

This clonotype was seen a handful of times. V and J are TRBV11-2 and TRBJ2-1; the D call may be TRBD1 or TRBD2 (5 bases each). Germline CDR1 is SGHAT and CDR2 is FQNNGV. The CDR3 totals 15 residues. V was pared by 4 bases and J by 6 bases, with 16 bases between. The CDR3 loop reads CASSSSGERGNEQFF. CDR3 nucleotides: TGTGCCAGCAGCTCGAGCGGAGAGAGGGGCAATGAGCAGTTCTTC.

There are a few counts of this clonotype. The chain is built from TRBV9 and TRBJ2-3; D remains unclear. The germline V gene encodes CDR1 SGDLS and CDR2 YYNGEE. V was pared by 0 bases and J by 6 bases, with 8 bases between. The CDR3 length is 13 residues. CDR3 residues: CASSVVTGDTQYF. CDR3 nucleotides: TGTGCCAGCAGCGTAGTGACCGGGGATACGCAGTATTTT.

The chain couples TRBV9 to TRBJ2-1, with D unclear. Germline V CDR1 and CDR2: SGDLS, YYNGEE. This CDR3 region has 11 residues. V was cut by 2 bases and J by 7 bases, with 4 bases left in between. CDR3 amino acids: CASSVENEQFF. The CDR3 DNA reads TGTGCCAGCAGCGTTGAAAATGAGCAGTTCTTC.

CDR3 protein: CASSPGQGSQPQHF. Here the CDR3 DNA reads TGTGCCAGCAGCCCCGGACAGGGCAGTCAGCCCCAGCATTTT. The genes are TRBV7-9 and TRBJ1-5; 8 nucleotides agree with TRBD1. The V gene's germline CDR1 is SEHNR and CDR2 FQNEAQ (reference sequence). CDR3 size: 14 residues. The V segment lost 5 bases and the J segment 6 bases; nucleotides outside the gene matches: 6.

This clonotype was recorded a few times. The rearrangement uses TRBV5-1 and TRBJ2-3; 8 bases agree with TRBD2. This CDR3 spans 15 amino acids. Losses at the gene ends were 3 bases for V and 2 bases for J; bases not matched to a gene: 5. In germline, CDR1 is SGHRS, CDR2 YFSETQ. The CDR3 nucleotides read TGCGCCAGCAGCTGGAGAGCGGGGGCCACAGATACGCAGTATTTT. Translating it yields CASSWRAGATDTQYF.

The CDR3, as DNA: TGCAGCGTGGGCGGGCTCCTTGACACTGAAGCTTTCTTT. Translated, it gives CSVGGLLDTEAFF. The V gene is TRBV29-1, the J gene TRBJ1-1; D remains ambiguous. V was pared by 6 bases and J by 3 bases, with 14 bases between. The V gene's germline CDR1 is SQVTM and CDR2 ANQGSEA. The CDR3 has 13 residues.

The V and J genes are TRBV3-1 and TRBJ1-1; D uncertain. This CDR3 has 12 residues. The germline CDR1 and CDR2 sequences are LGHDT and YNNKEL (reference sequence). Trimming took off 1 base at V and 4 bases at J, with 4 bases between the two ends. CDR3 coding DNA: TGTGCCAGCAGCCAAGGAAGCACTGAAGCTTTCTTT. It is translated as CASSQGSTEAFF.

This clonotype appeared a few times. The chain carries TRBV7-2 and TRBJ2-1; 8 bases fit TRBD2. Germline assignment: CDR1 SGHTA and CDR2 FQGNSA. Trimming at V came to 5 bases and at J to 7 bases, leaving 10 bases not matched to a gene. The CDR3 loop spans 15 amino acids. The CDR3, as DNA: TGTGCCAGCAGCGGGACTAGTAGTGTTTGGAATGAGCAGTTCTTC. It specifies CASSGTSSVWNEQFF.

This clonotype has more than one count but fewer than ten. The CDR3 region is CSLLAGGETQYF. The CDR3 bases are TGCAGTTTGCTCGCGGGAGGCGAGACCCAGTACTTC. The rearrangement joins TRBV29-1 to TRBJ2-5; 8 nucleotides agree with TRBD2. Germline-derived CDR1 and CDR2 are SQVTM and ANQGSEA. The CDR3 has 12 residues.

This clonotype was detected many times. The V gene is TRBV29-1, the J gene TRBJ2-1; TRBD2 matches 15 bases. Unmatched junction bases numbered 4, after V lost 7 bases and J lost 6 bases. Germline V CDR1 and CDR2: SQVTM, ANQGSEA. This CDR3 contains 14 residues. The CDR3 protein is CSGGTSGRSNEQFF. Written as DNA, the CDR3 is TGCAGCGGTGGGACTAGCGGGAGGAGCAATGAGCAGTTCTTC.

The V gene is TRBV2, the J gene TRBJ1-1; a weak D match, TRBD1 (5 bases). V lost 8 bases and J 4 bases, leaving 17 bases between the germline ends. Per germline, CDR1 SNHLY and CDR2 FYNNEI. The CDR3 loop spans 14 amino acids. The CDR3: CASGPRVILTEAFF. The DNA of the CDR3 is TGTGCCAGCGGCCCCAGGGTTATTCTCACTGAAGCTTTCTTT. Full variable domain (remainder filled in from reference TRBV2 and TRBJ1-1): EPEVTQTPSHQVTQMGQEVILRCVPISNHLYFYWYRQILGQKVEFLVSFYNNEISEKSEIFDDQFSVERPDGSNFTLKIRSTKLEDSAMYFCASGPRVILTEAFFGQGTRLTVV.

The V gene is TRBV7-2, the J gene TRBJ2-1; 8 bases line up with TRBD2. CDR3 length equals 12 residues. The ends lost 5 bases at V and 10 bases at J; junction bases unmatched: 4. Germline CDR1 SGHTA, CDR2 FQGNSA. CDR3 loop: CASSNSGREQFF. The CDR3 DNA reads TGTGCCAGCAGCAACAGCGGGAGAGAGCAGTTCTTC.

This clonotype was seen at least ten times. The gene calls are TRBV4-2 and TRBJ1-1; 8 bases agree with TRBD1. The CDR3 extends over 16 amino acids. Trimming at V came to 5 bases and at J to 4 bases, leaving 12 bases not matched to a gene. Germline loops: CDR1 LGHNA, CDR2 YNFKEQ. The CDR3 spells CASSYTTGVISTEAFF. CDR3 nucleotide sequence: TGTGCCAGCAGCTACACGACAGGGGTAATCAGCACTGAAGCTTTCTTT.

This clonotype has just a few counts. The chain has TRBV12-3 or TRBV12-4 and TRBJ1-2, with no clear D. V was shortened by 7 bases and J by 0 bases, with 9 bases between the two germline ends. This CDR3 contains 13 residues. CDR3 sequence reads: CASKIGSNYGYTF. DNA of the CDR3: TGTGCCAGCAAGATAGGGTCTAACTATGGCTACACCTTC.

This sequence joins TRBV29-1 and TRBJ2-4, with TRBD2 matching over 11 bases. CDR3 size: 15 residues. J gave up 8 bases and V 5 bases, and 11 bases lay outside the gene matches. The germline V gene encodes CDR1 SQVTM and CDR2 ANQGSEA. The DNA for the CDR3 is TGCAGCGTTCTTAGCGGGAGGGCGTGGGGTGACATTCAGTACTTC. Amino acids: CSVLSGRAWGDIQYF.

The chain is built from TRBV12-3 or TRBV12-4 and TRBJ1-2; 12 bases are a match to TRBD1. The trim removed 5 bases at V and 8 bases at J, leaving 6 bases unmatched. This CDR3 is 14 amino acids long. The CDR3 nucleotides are TGTGCCAGCAGTCCCGCCGGGACAGGGGGCGGCTACACCTTC. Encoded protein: CASSPAGTGGGYTF.

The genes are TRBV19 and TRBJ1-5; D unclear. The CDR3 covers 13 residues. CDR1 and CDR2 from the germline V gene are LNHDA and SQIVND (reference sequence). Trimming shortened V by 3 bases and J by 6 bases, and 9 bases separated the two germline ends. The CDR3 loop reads CASSIAGIQPQHF. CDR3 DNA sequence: TGTGCCAGTAGTATTGCGGGGATTCAGCCCCAGCATTTT.

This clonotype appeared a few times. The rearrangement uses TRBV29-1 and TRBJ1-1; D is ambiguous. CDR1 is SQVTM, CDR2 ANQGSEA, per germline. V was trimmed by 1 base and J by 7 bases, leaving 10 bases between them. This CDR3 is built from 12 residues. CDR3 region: CSVEGDGDEAFF. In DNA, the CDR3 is TGCAGCGTTGAAGGCGACGGGGATGAAGCTTTCTTT. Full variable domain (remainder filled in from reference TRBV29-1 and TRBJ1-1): SAVISQKPSRDICQRGTSLTIQCQVDSQVTMMFWYRQQPGQSLTLIATANQGSEATYESGFVIDKFPISRPNLTFSTLTVSNMSPEDSSIYLCSVEGDGDEAFFGQGTRLTVV.

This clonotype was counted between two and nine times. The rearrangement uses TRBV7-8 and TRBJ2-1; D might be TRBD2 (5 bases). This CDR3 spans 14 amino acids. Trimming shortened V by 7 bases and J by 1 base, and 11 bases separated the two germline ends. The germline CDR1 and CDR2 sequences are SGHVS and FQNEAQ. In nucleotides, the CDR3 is TGTGCCAGCACCCCTAGCCCTTCCTACAATGAGCAGTTCTTC. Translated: CASTPSPSYNEQFF.